What follows are 26 T cell receptor beta chains derived from one specimen sequenced in a study of identical twins (TCRdb year 2016). Libraries were made using 5' RACE. Sequencing was carried out with an Illumina HiSeq 2000. TCRdb itself trimmed the public reads at Q25 with fastp, ran MiXCR and retained productive beta chains. Rows are unified per CDR3 protein, each entry keeping the most common DNA and genes. Counted in this sample were hundreds of thousands of distinct CDR3 sequences; roughly 12% of them appeared once. The leading ten clones occupy around 1.5% of the sample. These sequences were also reported in another study, on yellow fever vaccine responses in identical twins.

Sequenced material: PBMCs. The origin of the receptors is a woman aged 18-29 years in good health.

This clonotype was seen a handful of times. The chain employs TRBV3-1 and TRBJ2-7, with 16 bases fitting TRBD2. Germline V gene data show CDR1 as LGHDT and CDR2 as YNNKEL (reference sequence). The ends lost 4 bases at V and 4 bases at J; junction bases unmatched: 7. The CDR3 has 17 amino acids. The DNA for the CDR3 is TGTGCCAGCAGCCTGGGGACTAGCGGGAGGGCCAGGTACGAGCAGTACTTC. Amino acid sequence: CASSLGTSGRARYEQYF.

This clonotype showed up many times. The chain links TRBV12-3 or TRBV12-4 to TRBJ2-1, with D tentatively TRBD1 or TRBD2 (5 bases each). The CDR3 sequence is 15 residues long. Between the trimmed V and J ends, which lost 1 base and 4 bases, there was a span of 11 bases. DNA of the CDR3: TGTGCCAGCAGTTTAGGGGGGAAGGGGTACAATGAGCAGTTCTTC. It specifies CASSLGGKGYNEQFF.

This chain connects TRBV12-3 or TRBV12-4 to TRBJ2-5, with a tentative D call TRBD2 (5 bases). This CDR3 contains 12 residues. V dropped 3 bases and J dropped 10 bases, with 12 bases sitting between them. CDR3 sequence reads: CASSFYGEGQYF. As DNA, the CDR3 is TGTGCCAGCAGTTTTTACGGTGAGGGCCAGTACTTC.

This clonotype was counted only a few times. The genes are TRBV5-1 and TRBJ1-1, with a weak D call TRBD1 (5 bases). CDR1 is SGHRS and CDR2 is YFSETQ in the germline V gene. Trimming removed 4 bases from V and 3 bases from J, with 16 bases in between. CDR3 length: 15 amino acids. Written as DNA, the CDR3 is TGCGCCAGCAGCGCCGGGGCGGCGGTGGACACTGAAGCTTTCTTT. This codes for CASSAGAAVDTEAFF.

V usage is TRBV2 and J usage is TRBJ2-7; D might be TRBD1 or TRBD2, each matching 5 bases. Trimming removed 3 bases from V and 2 bases from J, with 11 bases in between. The V gene's germline CDR1 is SNHLY and CDR2 FYNNEI. The CDR3 is 14 amino acids. The CDR3 protein is CASSEGRRAYEQYV. Written as DNA, the CDR3 is TGTGCCAGCAGTGAGGGACGCCGGGCCTACGAGCAGTACGTC.

This clonotype was found a few times. The CDR3 protein is CASSLNRDRVNNEQFF. The CDR3 nucleotides are TGTGCCAGCTCCCTAAACCGGGACAGGGTCAACAATGAGCAGTTCTTC. The chain combines TRBV6-2 or TRBV6-3 with TRBJ2-1, with 9 bases lining up with TRBD1. V lost 8 bases to trimming and J lost 5 bases; unmatched junction nucleotides: 13. Germline V gene sequence: CDR1 MNHEY, CDR2 SVGEGT. The CDR3 sequence is 16 residues long.

This clonotype has a handful of counts. The chain couples TRBV6-5 to TRBJ1-4; D gene ambiguous. From germline, CDR1 is MNHEY and CDR2 SVGAGI. Deletions cut 4 bases from V and 4 bases from J, with 10 bases between. The CDR3 extends over 14 amino acids. CDR3 sequence reads: CASSLNRINEKLFF. The CDR3 DNA follows: TGTGCCAGCAGTTTAAACAGAATTAATGAAAAACTGTTTTTT.

The chain employs TRBV10-3 and TRBJ2-7; 9 bases align to TRBD2. J gave up 6 bases and V 4 bases, and 7 bases lay outside the gene matches. Germline V gives CDR1 ENHRY, CDR2 SYGVKD. This CDR3 contains 14 residues. CDR3 nucleotides: TGTGCCATCAGTGTTTCTAGCGGGACGGGCGAGCAGTACTTC. The encoded protein is CAISVSSGTGEQYF.

This chain uses TRBV7-9 with TRBJ2-7; 9 nucleotides agree with TRBD1. This CDR3 has 17 amino acids. Trimming took 8 bases from V and 1 from J; bases not matched to a gene: 15. Germline loops: CDR1 SEHNR, CDR2 FQNEAQ (reference sequence). CDR3 amino acids: CASGSDRGRPLSYEQYF. CDR3 coding DNA: TGTGCCAGCGGCTCTGACAGGGGGAGACCCCTATCCTACGAGCAGTACTTC.

This rearrangement joins TRBV6-1 to TRBJ1-4, with a weak D call TRBD1 (6 bases). V was trimmed by 0 bases and J by 3 bases, leaving 11 bases between them. This CDR3 region has 16 residues. Germline lookup yields CDR1 MNHNS and CDR2 SASEGT. CDR3 nucleotides: TGTGCCAGCAGTGAAGCAAGAACAGGGCCTAATGAAAAACTGTTTTTT. Protein product: CASSEARTGPNEKLFF.

There are a few counts of this clonotype. The chain links TRBV6-5 to TRBJ1-5; maybe TRBD1 (5 bases). CDR1 is MNHEY, CDR2 SVGAGI, per germline. The CDR3 length is 16 residues. The V and J ends lost 0 bases and 0 bases respectively, with 9 bases between them. CDR3 sequence reads: CASSYSPGTSNQPQHF. DNA for the CDR3: TGTGCCAGCAGTTACTCCCCAGGGACTAGCAATCAGCCCCAGCATTTT.

The chain is built from TRBV29-1 and TRBJ2-4; TRBD1 matches 8 bases. Per germline, CDR1 SQVTM and CDR2 ANQGSEA. This CDR3 has 12 amino acids. Unmatched junction bases numbered 4, after V lost 7 bases and J lost 5 bases. The CDR3 protein is CSGSQGENIQYF. For the CDR3, the DNA is TGCAGCGGGTCACAGGGGGAAAACATTCAGTACTTC.

This clonotype was picked up a small number of times. The chain joins TRBV18 to TRBJ1-2, with D unclear. V was clipped by 3 bases and J by 4 bases, with 9 bases between them. Looked up from germline, CDR1 is KGHSH and CDR2 is LQKENI. The CDR3 runs to 13 residues. The CDR3 bases are TGTGCCAGCTCACCCACAGAATTCTATGGCTACACCTTC. Translation gives CASSPTEFYGYTF.

The V and J genes are TRBV7-9 and TRBJ2-2; 11 nucleotides line up with TRBD1. Germline V gene lookup returns CDR1 SEHNR and CDR2 FQNEAQ (reference sequence). The junction had 8 bases not matched to a gene; V was cut back by 4 bases and J by 4 bases. CDR3 length: 17 amino acids. The CDR3 nucleotides are TGTGCCAGCAGCTCCTTGACGGGGACAGGGGGCACCGGGGAGCTGTTTTTT. Protein product: CASSSLTGTGGTGELFF.

The gene calls are TRBV9 and TRBJ2-1; maybe TRBD2 (7 bases). Trimming removed 0 bases at V and 5 bases at J, with 18 bases between. The CDR3 is made up of 17 amino acids. Germline CDR1 is SGDLS and CDR2 is YYNGEE. The CDR3 sequence is CASSVEGGGPIHNEQFF. CDR3 nucleotide sequence: TGTGCCAGCAGCGTAGAGGGGGGAGGGCCAATCCACAATGAGCAGTTCTTC.

CDR3 sequence reads: CASSFSTTTDTQYF. CDR3 sequence (DNA): TGTGCCAGCAGTTTTTCGACTACCACAGATACGCAGTATTTT. The chain recombines TRBV12-3 or TRBV12-4 with TRBJ2-3, with a weak D call TRBD2 (5 bases). Trimming pared 3 bases from V and 2 bases from J, leaving 9 bases between. The CDR3 sequence is 14 residues long.

In this sample, this clonotype turned up many times. The chain joins TRBV4-1 to TRBJ1-1; 10 bases align to TRBD1. Germline loops: CDR1 MGHRA, CDR2 YSYEKL. The CDR3 consists of 17 residues. Losses at the gene ends were 2 bases for V and 1 base for J; bases not matched to a gene: 7. DNA of the CDR3: TGCGCCAGCAGCCAACCTGACAGGGGGCGTTCGAACACTGAAGCTTTCTTT. Residues: CASSQPDRGRSNTEAFF.

This clonotype was detected a few times. The chain uses TRBV12-3 or TRBV12-4 and TRBJ2-1, with a tentative D call TRBD2 (6 bases). The V end lost 4 bases, the J end lost 5 bases, and 9 bases lay between the germline ends. This CDR3 has 13 amino acids. The chain's CDR3 is CASSSRGNNEQFF. For the CDR3, the DNA is TGTGCCAGCAGTTCACGGGGGAACAATGAGCAGTTCTTC.

This clonotype was seen a few times. This sequence joins TRBV20-1 and TRBJ1-6; D not certain. Germline V lookup: CDR1 DFQATT, CDR2 SNEGSKA (reference sequence). The CDR3 sequence is 12 residues long. The V and J ends lost 7 bases and 0 bases respectively, with 4 bases between them. The CDR3 loop is CSVDSYNSPLHF. In DNA form, the CDR3 reads TGCAGTGTTGACTCCTATAATTCACCCCTCCACTTT.

This clonotype was counted a few times. The chain carries TRBV20-1 and TRBJ1-5; D possibly corresponds to TRBD1 (5 bases). Germline values: CDR1 DFQATT, CDR2 SNEGSKA (reference sequence). The CDR3 length is 12 residues. V shed 3 bases and J shed 7 bases, with 10 bases lying between them. CDR3: CSARPGGQPQHF. In nucleotides, the CDR3 is TGCAGTGCTAGGCCTGGGGGACAGCCCCAGCATTTT.

This clonotype appeared a few times. V and J are TRBV6-5 and TRBJ2-7; D gene unclear. The CDR3 spans 16 residues. Trimming took off 0 bases at V and 0 bases at J, with 12 bases between the two ends. The germline V gene has CDR1 MNHEY and CDR2 SVGAGI. In nucleotides, the CDR3 is TGTGCCAGCAGTTACTCAGGGCTTACCCCCTCCTACGAGCAGTACTTC. Protein sequence: CASSYSGLTPSYEQYF.

This clonotype turned up a few times. This sequence joins TRBV29-1 and TRBJ2-1; D is unresolved. The V and J ends lost 7 bases and 2 bases respectively, with 6 bases between them. The CDR3 loop spans 11 amino acids. Looked up from germline, CDR1 is SQVTM and CDR2 is ANQGSEA. The CDR3 sequence: CSAQTYNEQFF. CDR3 DNA: TGCAGCGCACAAACCTACAATGAGCAGTTCTTC.

This clonotype came up a few times. V gene TRBV10-3 combines with J gene TRBJ1-6; maybe TRBD1 (5 bases). There are 14 residues in the CDR3. CDR1 is ENHRY, CDR2 SYGVKD, per germline. V was trimmed by 2 bases and J by 8 bases, leaving 10 bases between them. The CDR3 region has the DNA TGTGCCATCAGTGAGGGAGACAGAGATTCACCCCTCCACTTT. Its protein product is CAISEGDRDSPLHF.

The genes are TRBV12-3 or TRBV12-4 and TRBJ2-1; tentative D call: TRBD1 (6 bases). Trimming took 6 bases from V and 3 from J, leaving 12 bases between them. The CDR3 consists of 14 residues. The CDR3 here is CASSHRVIYNEQFF. In nucleotides, the CDR3 is TGTGCCAGCAGCCACAGGGTCATCTACAATGAGCAGTTCTTC.

This chain connects TRBV7-9 to TRBJ2-7; D is possibly TRBD2 (7 bases). Germline CDR1 is SEHNR and CDR2 is FQNEAQ (reference sequence). Trimming shortened V by 1 base and J by 5 bases, and 12 bases separated the two germline ends. This CDR3 spans 14 amino acids. The CDR3 DNA follows: TGTGCCAGCAGCTTAGGTGGGGGGGCCGACGAGCAGTACTTC. Translation: CASSLGGGADEQYF.

This clonotype was seen more than once but under ten times. This sequence joins TRBV6-1 and TRBJ2-5; maybe TRBD2 (5 bases). Germline loops: CDR1 MNHNS, CDR2 SASEGT. The CDR3 totals 15 residues. V lost 2 bases, J lost 5 bases, and 15 bases lay in between. CDR3 DNA sequence: TGTGCCAGCAGTGAAAACAGCGCGGGTGGGGAGACCCAGTACTTC. Translation: CASSENSAGGETQYF.